Included here is one TCR beta chain sequence, with context. This sample stems from a study of blood T cell repertoires in COVID-19. Study details: Acute and convalescent COVID-19 specimens originated in the United States, Italy and Spain. Sources were T cells, B-cell-depleted T cells, or PBMCs; the material itself was cDNA or gDNA.

Per the original data handling: Nucleated cell number was recorded as an estimate derived from reference gene primer amplification. Data came from immunoSEQ multiplex PCR; TCRdb stores just in-frame clones and leaves some out. That table gives V, J and clone size, and the DNA gave D and trimming. The sample includes about 170,000 clones, about 74% seen only once; the top ten take 3%. Trimming removed 6 bases at V and 1 base at J, with 9 bases between. Germline lookup yields CDR1 SNHLY and CDR2 FYNNEI. The CDR3 is 13 residues long. The TCR sequence derives from a woman older than 75 with acute or convalescent COVID-19. The chain carries TRBV2 and TRBJ2-5; no definite D call. Sequencing was carried out using peripheral blood. CDR3 sequence: CASRESPQETQYF. CDR3 coding DNA: TGTGCCAGCAGAGAGTCCCCCCAAGAGACCCAGTACTTC.